This record looks at one T cell receptor (beta chain) sequence and its context. What it binds is not known. The data were obtained in a study of cytomegalovirus exposure and HLA in healthy donors. These donors counted as nominally healthy when sampled, but unrecorded immune exposures were likely. Primers included in the PCR were 60 Vbeta and 13 Jbeta primers. In the original processing: Around 76 million unique TCR beta chains, roughly 11 million shared, were counted in a later analysis. The table came from immunoSEQ multiplex PCR; TCRdb's copy has only in-frame clones and leaves some out. That table is the source of V, J and clone size, and D and trimming were worked out from the DNA. This table has roughly 130,000 clones, approximately 75% appearing once. Germline loops: CDR1 SGHRS, CDR2 YFSETQ. The CDR3 is 15 residues long. The J segment lost 4 bases and the V segment lost 0 bases, leaving 5 bases of the junction unmatched.

Study-wide findings and caveats: Several of the most significant clusters appeared, in a later analysis, to be linked to common viral pathogens. It was shown in a later analysis that HLA-associated TCR beta chains were more clonally expanded than other, equally common chains.

Source material: PBMCs. The V gene is TRBV5-1, the J gene TRBJ2-3, with TRBD2 identical over 7 bases. The source of this sequence is a woman aged 40 to 49 in good health and CMV-seropositive. CDR3 sequence reads: CASSLAVRESDTQYF. In DNA, the CDR3 is TGCGCCAGCAGCTTGGCCGTGCGGGAGTCAGATACGCAGTATTTT. The whole variable domain, filled in from reference TRBV5-1 and TRBJ2-3, reads KAGVTQTPRYLIKTRGQQVTLSCSPISGHRSVSWYQQTPGQGLQFLFEYFSETQRNKGNFPGRFSGRQFSNSRSEMNVSTLELGDSALYLCASSLAVRESDTQYFGPGTRLTVL.